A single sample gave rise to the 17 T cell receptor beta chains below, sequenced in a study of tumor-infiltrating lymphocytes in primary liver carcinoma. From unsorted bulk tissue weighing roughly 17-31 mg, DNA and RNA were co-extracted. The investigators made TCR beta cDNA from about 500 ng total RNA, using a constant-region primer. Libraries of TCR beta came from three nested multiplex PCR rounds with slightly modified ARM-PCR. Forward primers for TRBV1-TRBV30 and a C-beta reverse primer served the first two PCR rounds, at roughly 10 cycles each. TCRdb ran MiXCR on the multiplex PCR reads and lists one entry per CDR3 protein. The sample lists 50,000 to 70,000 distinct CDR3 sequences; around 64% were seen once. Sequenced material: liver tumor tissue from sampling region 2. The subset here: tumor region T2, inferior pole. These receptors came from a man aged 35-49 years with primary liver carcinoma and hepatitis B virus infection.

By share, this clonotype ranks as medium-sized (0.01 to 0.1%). CDR3 in amino acids: CASSLQSGGLTGELFF. The CDR3 coding sequence is TGTGCCAGCAGCCTACAAAGCGGTGGTTTGACCGGGGAGCTGTTTTTT. The gene calls are TRBV11-2 and TRBJ2-2; possible D gene TRBD2, 5 bases. Germline CDR1 SGHAT, CDR2 FQNNGV. This CDR3 comprises 16 residues. Trimming cost V 5 bases and J 5 bases, with 18 bases left between them.

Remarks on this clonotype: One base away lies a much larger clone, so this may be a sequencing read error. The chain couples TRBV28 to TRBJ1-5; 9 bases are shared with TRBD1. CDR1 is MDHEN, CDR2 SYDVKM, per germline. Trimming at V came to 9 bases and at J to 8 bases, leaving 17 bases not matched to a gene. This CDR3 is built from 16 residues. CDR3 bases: TGTGCCAGTCAGGGGACAGGGACGAGGCCATCTAAGCCCCAGCATTTT. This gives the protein CASQGTGTRPSKPQHF.

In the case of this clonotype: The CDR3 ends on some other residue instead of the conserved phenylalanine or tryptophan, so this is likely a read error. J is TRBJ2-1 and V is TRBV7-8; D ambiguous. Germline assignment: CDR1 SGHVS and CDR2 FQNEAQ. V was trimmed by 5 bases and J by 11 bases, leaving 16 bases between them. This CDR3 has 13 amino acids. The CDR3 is CASSPQLMAQQFS. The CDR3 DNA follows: TGTGCCAGCAGCCCCCAGTTGATGGCTCAGCAGTTCTCT.

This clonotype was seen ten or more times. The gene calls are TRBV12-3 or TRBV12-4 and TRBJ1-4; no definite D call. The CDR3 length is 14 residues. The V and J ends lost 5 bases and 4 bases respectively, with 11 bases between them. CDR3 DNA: TGTGCCAGCAGTATATCAGGCCTTAATGAAAAACTGTTTTTT. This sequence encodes CASSISGLNEKLFF.

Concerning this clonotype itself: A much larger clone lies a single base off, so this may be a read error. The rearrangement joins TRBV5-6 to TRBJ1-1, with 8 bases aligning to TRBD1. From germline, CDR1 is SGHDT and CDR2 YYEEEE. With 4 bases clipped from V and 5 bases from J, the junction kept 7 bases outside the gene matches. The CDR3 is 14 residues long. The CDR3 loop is CASSARQGQTEAFF. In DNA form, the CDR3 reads TGTGCCAGCAGCGCACGACAGGGGCAGACTGAAGCTTTCTTT. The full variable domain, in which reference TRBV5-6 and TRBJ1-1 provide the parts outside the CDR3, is DAGVTQSPTHLIKTRGQQVTLRCSPKSGHDTVSWYQQALGQGPQFIFQYYEEEERQRGNFPDRFSGHQFPNYSSELNVNALLLGDSALYLCASSARQGQTEAFFGQGTRLTVV.

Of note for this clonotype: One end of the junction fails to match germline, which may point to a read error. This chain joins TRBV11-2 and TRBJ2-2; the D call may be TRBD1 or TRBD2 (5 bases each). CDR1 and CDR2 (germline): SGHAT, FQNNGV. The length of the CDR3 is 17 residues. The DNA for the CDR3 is TGCGCCAGCAGCTTAGTATTAGAAGGGGCGAACACCGGGGAGCTCTTTTTT. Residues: CASSLVLEGANTGELFF. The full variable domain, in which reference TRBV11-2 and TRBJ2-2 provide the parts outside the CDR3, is EAGVAQSPRYKIIEKRQSVAFWCNPISGHATLYWYQQILGQGPKLLIQFQNNGVVDDSQLPKDRFSAERLKGVDSTLKIQPAKLEDSAVYLCASSLVLEGANTGELFFGEGSRLTVL.

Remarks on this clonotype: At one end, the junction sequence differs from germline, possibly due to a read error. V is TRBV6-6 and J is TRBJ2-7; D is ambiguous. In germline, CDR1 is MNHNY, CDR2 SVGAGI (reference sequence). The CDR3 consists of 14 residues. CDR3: CANSYSGMFGEQCF. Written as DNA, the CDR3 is TGTGCCAACAGTTACTCTGGCATGTTCGGCGAGCAGTGCTTC.

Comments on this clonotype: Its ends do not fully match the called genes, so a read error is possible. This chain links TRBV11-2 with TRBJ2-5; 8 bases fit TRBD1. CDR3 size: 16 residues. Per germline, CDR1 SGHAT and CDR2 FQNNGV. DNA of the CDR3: TGTGTCAGCAGCATAACAGCAGGGGGCTTGGGGGAGACCCAGTACTTC. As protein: CVSSITAGGLGETQYF.

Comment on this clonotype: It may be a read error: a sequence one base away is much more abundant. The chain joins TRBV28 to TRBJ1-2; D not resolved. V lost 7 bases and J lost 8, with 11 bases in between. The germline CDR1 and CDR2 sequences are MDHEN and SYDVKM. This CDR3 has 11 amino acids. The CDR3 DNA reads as TGTGCCAGCATCAAAGGCAGGGGCTACACCTTC. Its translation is CASIKGRGYTF.

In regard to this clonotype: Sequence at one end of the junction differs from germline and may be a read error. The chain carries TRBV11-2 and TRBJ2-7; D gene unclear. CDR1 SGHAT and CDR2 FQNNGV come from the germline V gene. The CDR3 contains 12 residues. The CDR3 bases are TGTGCCATCAGCACCGGACGGAGCGAGCAGTACTTC. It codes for CAISTGRSEQYF.

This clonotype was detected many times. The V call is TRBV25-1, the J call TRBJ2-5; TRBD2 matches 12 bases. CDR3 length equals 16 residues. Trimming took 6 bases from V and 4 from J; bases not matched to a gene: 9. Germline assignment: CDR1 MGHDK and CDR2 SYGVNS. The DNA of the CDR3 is TGTGCCAGCAGATCGACTAGCGGGAGCCCTCGAGAGACCCAGTACTTC. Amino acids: CASRSTSGSPRETQYF. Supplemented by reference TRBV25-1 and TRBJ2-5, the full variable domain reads EADIYQTPRYLVIGTGKKITLECSQTMGHDKMYWYQQDPGMELHLIHYSYGVNSTEKGDLSSESTVSRIRTEHFPLTLESARPSHTSQYLCASRSTSGSPRETQYFGPGTRLLVL.

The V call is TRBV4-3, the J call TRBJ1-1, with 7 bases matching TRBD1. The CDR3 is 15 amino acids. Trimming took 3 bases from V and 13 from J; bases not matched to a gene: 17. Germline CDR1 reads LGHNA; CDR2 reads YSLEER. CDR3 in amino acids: CASSHTNQGDTDVFF. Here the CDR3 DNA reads TGCGCCAGCAGCCACACGAACCAGGGGGACACTGATGTTTTCTTT.

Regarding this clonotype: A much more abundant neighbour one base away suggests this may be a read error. The CDR3: CASSLGSTSSYNEQFF. The CDR3 DNA reads TGCGCCAGCAGCTTAGGGAGTACGAGCTCCTACAATGAGCAGTTCTTC. The chain is built from TRBV5-1 and TRBJ2-1; weak D call: TRBD2 (5 bases). CDR1 and CDR2 from the germline V gene are SGHRS and YFSETQ. The CDR3 has 16 residues. Trimming took off 2 bases at V and 0 bases at J, with 12 bases between the two ends.

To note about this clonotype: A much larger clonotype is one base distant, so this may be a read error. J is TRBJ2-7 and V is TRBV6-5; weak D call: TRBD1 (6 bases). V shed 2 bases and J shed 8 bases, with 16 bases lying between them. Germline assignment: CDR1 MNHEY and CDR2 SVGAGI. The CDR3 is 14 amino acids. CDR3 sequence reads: CASSYRPGHSKQYF. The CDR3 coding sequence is TGTGCCAGCAGTTACCGGCCGGGACATAGCAAGCAGTACTTC.

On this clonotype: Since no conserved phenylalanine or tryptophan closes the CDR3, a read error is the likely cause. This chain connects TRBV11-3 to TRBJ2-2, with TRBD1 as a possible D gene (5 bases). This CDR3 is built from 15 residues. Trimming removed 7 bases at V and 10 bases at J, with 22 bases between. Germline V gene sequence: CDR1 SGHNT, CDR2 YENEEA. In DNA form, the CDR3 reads TGTGCCAGCAATTTGTCCCCAAGGGGCGACGCGGAGCTGTTTTAT. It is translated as CASNLSPRGDAELFY.

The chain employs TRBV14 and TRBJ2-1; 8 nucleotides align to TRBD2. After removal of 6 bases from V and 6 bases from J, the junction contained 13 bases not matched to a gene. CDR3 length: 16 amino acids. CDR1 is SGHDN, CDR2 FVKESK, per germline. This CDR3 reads CASSVVAGWVINEQFF. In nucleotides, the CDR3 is TGTGCCAGCAGTGTCGTAGCGGGATGGGTAATCAATGAGCAGTTCTTC.

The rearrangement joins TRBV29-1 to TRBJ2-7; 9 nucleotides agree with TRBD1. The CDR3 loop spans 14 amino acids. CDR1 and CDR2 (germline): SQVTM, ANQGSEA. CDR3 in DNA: TGCATCATACAAGTTACAGGGGGCGAGGGCGAGCAGTACTTC. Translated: CIIQVTGGEGEQYF.